The source of this T cell receptor beta chain is a study of graft-versus-host responses after intestinal transplantation. Produced via immunoSEQ multiplex PCR; TCRdb's table is partial and in-frame only. The profile shows roughly 100,000 clones, roughly 93% of them singletons. The V gene's germline CDR1 is KGHSH and CDR2 LQKENI. The CDR3 covers 15 residues. Concerning this clone: Its target is unknown.

The chain joins TRBV18 to TRBJ2-5; TRBD1 agrees at 11 bases. The J call may be in error: the DNA end matches TRBJ2-7 better. The TCR was taken from a human donor who received an intestinal transplant. Sequenced material: unstimulated CD8+ T cells sorted from spleen or lymph node cells, taken before intestinal transplant. CDR3 sequence (DNA): TGTGCCAGCTCACCAGGGACAGGGGGGATCTACGAGCAGTACTTC. Translation: CASSPGTGGIYEQYF.